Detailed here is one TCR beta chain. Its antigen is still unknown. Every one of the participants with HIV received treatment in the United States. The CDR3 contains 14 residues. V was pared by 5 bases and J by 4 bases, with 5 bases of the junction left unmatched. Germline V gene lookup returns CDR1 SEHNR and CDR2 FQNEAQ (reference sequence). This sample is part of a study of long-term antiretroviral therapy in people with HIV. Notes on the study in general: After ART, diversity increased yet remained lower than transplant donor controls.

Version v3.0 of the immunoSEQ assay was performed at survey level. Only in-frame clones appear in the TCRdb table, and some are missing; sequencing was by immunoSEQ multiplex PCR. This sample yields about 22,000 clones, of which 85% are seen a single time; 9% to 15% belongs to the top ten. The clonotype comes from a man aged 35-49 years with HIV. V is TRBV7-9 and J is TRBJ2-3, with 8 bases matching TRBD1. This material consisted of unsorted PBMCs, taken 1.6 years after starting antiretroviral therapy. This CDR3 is CASSQGQGSDTQYF. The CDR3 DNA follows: TGTGCCAGCAGCCAAGGACAGGGCTCAGATACGCAGTATTTT.